This passage covers 19 T cell receptor beta chains from one sample sequenced in a study of blood T cells in healthy people across ages. A second PCR, run for about 7 to 11 cycles, used a sample-barcoded 5' primer plus a J-beta primer mix. TCRdb itself ran the 5' RACE reads through MiXCR, one entry per CDR3 protein. The data contain about 670,000 distinct CDR3 sequences, around 38% of them seen just once; the ten biggest clones take up 25% to 35%. Sequenced material: blood. Source of these receptors: a man older than 75 in good health.

Of note for this clonotype: Just one base apart from a much larger clone, this may be a read error. The rearrangement uses TRBV4-3 and TRBJ2-1; TRBD2 is a possible D gene (5 bases). Trimming left V 3 bases short and J 4 bases short, with 10 bases between. The V gene's germline CDR1 is LGHNA and CDR2 YSLEER. The CDR3 extends over 14 amino acids. CDR3 DNA: TGCGCCAGCAGCCACACGAGGGCGTACAATGAGCAGTTCTTC. Its translation: CASSHTRAYNEQFF.

A word on this clonotype: The germline gene is not matched at one end of the junction; a read error may be the cause. The chain is built from TRBV29-1 and TRBJ1-2; TRBD1 matches at 9 bases. The germline V gene has CDR1 SQVTM and CDR2 ANQGSEA. CDR3 length equals 13 residues. The CDR3 nucleotides are TGCAGCGTTGAAGGGGACAGGGTGTATGACTACACCTTC. This codes for CSVEGDRVYDYTF.

V and J are TRBV14 and TRBJ2-1; D not resolved. Germline V lookup: CDR1 SGHDN, CDR2 FVKESK. The CDR3 is made up of 12 amino acids. Between the trimmed V and J ends, which lost 4 bases and 12 bases, there was a span of 13 bases. Here the CDR3 DNA reads TGTGCCAGCAGCCTCGCCCGAGGCGTGCAGTTCTTC. It is translated as CASSLARGVQFF.

This clonotype was seen ten or more times. This sequence joins TRBV7-2 and TRBJ2-4; TRBD1 or TRBD2 may be the D gene (5 bases each). The germline V and J ends were trimmed by 5 bases and 7 bases, with 21 bases remaining between them. The CDR3 covers 16 residues. CDR1 SGHTA and CDR2 FQGNSA come from the germline V gene. The DNA of the CDR3 is TGTGCCAGCAGCATGGCAGCGGTCCATGGGGCCAACATTCAGTACTTC. Encoded protein: CASSMAAVHGANIQYF.

This rearrangement joins TRBV24-1 to TRBJ2-1, with 10 positions matching TRBD1. V was clipped by 3 bases and J by 8 bases; unmatched bases: 6. The CDR3 contains 15 residues. Germline CDR1 is KGHDR and CDR2 is SFDVKD. The CDR3 DNA follows: TGTGCCACCAGTGATCCCGGGACAGGGGACCATGAGCAGTTCTTC. Protein: CATSDPGTGDHEQFF.

This clonotype was detected a few times. The genes are TRBV5-1 and TRBJ2-7; D may be TRBD1 (5 bases). V was cut by 4 bases and J by 2 bases, with 16 bases left in between. Germline CDR1 SGHRS, CDR2 YFSETQ. This CDR3 contains 15 residues. This CDR3 reads CASSLSAGRPYEQYF. The CDR3 nucleotides read TGCGCCAGCAGCCTTTCCGCAGGGCGACCCTACGAGCAGTACTTC.

This clonotype has at least ten counts. The chain has TRBV12-3 or TRBV12-4 and TRBJ2-5; 7 bases fit TRBD2. Unmatched junction bases numbered 5, after V lost 1 base and J lost 3 bases. The CDR3 is 15 amino acids. The chain's CDR3 is CASSLGGRAEETQYF. The CDR3 DNA sequence: TGTGCCAGCAGTTTAGGAGGGAGGGCTGAAGAGACCCAGTACTTC.

The V call is TRBV6-2 or TRBV6-3, the J call TRBJ2-7, with D maybe TRBD1 (6 bases). The J call is uncertain, as TRBJ2-5 better fits the DNA end. The V gene's germline CDR1 is MNHEY and CDR2 SVGEGT. CDR3 size: 15 residues. CDR3 in amino acids: CASSYSGASWETQYF. The DNA for the CDR3 is TGTGCCAGCAGTTACTCGGGGGCCTCCTGGGAGACCCAGTACTTC.

The chain uses TRBV4-1 and TRBJ2-2; 13 nucleotides match TRBD2. V was pared by 3 bases and J by 5 bases, with 6 bases of the junction left unmatched. The germline CDR1 and CDR2 sequences are MGHRA and YSYEKL. This CDR3 has 17 residues. The CDR3: CASSQGGLAGVTGELFF. The CDR3 DNA reads TGCGCCAGCAGCCAGGGAGGACTAGCGGGGGTAACCGGGGAGCTGTTTTTT.

This clonotype was detected many times. The chain joins TRBV29-1 to TRBJ2-7; D remains unclear. The V gene's germline CDR1 is SQVTM and CDR2 ANQGSEA. V lost 5 bases and J 3 bases, leaving 8 bases between the germline ends. The length of the CDR3 is 11 residues. The CDR3 DNA follows: TGCAGCGTTTATTGGGGCTACGAGCAGTACTTC. This translates into CSVYWGYEQYF.

The genes are TRBV12-3 or TRBV12-4 and TRBJ2-7; 9 bases align to TRBD2. This CDR3 comprises 15 residues. V lost 2 bases and J lost 12; bases outside the gene matches: 14. The DNA for the CDR3 is TGTGCCAGCAGTTTAAGGGCGGGAGGGCCAGGTGTTGTGTACTTC. The encoded protein is CASSLRAGGPGVVYF.

This clonotype has at least ten counts. The V gene is TRBV29-1, the J gene TRBJ2-1; TRBD2 is a possible D gene (7 bases). Germline assignment: CDR1 SQVTM and CDR2 ANQGSEA. The CDR3 consists of 12 residues. V lost 6 bases and J 6 bases, leaving 12 bases between the germline ends. This chain's CDR3 is CSVLRGGNEQFF. The CDR3 bases are TGCAGCGTCCTGAGGGGGGGCAATGAGCAGTTCTTC.

The gene calls are TRBV12-5 and TRBJ2-7; D might be TRBD1 or TRBD2, each matching 5 bases. V gave up 5 bases and J gave up 0 bases, with 11 bases separating them. Germline loops: CDR1 LGHNT, CDR2 FRNRAP. The CDR3 runs to 14 residues. The CDR3 loop is CASGGTRGSYEQYF. DNA for the CDR3: TGTGCTAGTGGTGGAACTAGGGGCTCCTACGAGCAGTACTTC.

The sample holds one count of this clonotype. The chain carries TRBV7-2 and TRBJ2-2; D gene uncertain. The germline V gene encodes CDR1 SGHTA and CDR2 FQGNSA. V lost 5 bases and J 4 bases, leaving 11 bases between the germline ends. This CDR3 is 14 amino acids long. This chain's CDR3 is CASSGSMRTGELFF. CDR3 bases: TGTGCCAGCAGCGGATCGATGCGCACCGGGGAGCTGTTTTTT.

V is TRBV7-9 and J is TRBJ2-7; 11 bases agree with TRBD2. The germline gives CDR1 SEHNR, CDR2 FQNEAQ (reference sequence). V was pared by 5 bases and J by 3 bases, with 12 bases of the junction left unmatched. The CDR3 runs 17 residues. As DNA, the CDR3 is TGTGCCAGCAGCCTAAACCGGGGGGGACTAGCGGACTACGAGCAGTACTTC. Its translation is CASSLNRGGLADYEQYF.

This clonotype appeared a few times. V and J are TRBV7-9 and TRBJ2-3; 8 nucleotides agree with TRBD2. This CDR3 region has 19 residues. Germline CDR1 SEHNR, CDR2 FQNEAQ (reference sequence). V lost 5 bases, J lost 2 bases, and 18 bases stayed unmatched. The CDR3 sequence: CASSPARLTSGGDTDTQYF. CDR3 nucleotide sequence: TGTGCCAGCAGCCCCGCTCGACTTACCTCGGGAGGGGACACAGATACGCAGTATTTT.

This clonotype was found a few times. The gene calls are TRBV3-1 and TRBJ2-5; 9 bases map to TRBD2. Trimming cost V 4 bases and J 1 base; bases outside gene matches: 7. Germline CDR1 is LGHDT and CDR2 is YNNKEL (reference sequence). This CDR3 comprises 16 residues. In DNA form, the CDR3 reads TGTGCCAGCAGCCTCATGAGTAGCGGGAGCCAAGAGACCCAGTACTTC. This sequence encodes CASSLMSSGSQETQYF.

This chain links TRBV12-5 with TRBJ2-5, with a weak D call TRBD1 (6 bases). Trimming removed 2 bases from V and 13 bases from J, with 23 bases in between. Germline loops: CDR1 LGHNT, CDR2 FRNRAP. CDR3 size: 15 residues. DNA of the CDR3: TGTGCTAGTGGTTTGTGGGGGCGCGGTCGGAATGAGCGGTACTTC. Amino acids: CASGLWGRGRNERYF.

The rearrangement links TRBV7-2 to TRBJ2-1, with D perhaps TRBD1 (5 bases). This CDR3 spans 12 amino acids. Trimming took 2 bases from V and 7 from J, leaving 6 bases between them. The germline V gene encodes CDR1 SGHTA and CDR2 FQGNSA. Written as DNA, the CDR3 is TGTGCCAGCAGCTTATACAGGAATGAGCAGTTCTTC. This translates into CASSLYRNEQFF. Using reference TRBV7-2 and TRBJ2-1 for the parts outside the CDR3, the full variable domain is GAGVSQSPSNKVTEKGKDVELRCDPISGHTALYWYRQSLGQGLEFLIYFQGNSAPDKSGLPSDRFSAERTGGSVSTLTIQRTQQEDSAVYLCASSLYRNEQFFGPGTRLTVL.